The table lists the clone carrying this T cell receptor beta chain with a few counts. Its target is not known. The sample originates from a study of identical twins. Study-wide findings and caveats: Excess twin sharing in beta out-of-frame sequences was weaker. Zero-insertion analyses were open to partial confounding by invariant MAIT and iNKT cells. Insertions were fewer in abundant cord blood beta clonotypes, whereas memory repertoires showed none of this pattern.

Template switching added a universal primer binding site, and final cDNA carried unique molecular identifiers. TCRdb passed the 5' RACE reads through MiXCR, listing each CDR3 protein once. The sample holds 450,000 to 600,000 distinct CDR3 sequences, about a fifth seen once. Germline V gene data show CDR1 as SQVTM and CDR2 as ANQGSEA. Trimming took off 5 bases at V and 0 bases at J, with 10 bases between the two ends. This CDR3 has 13 residues. These data were also reused for a study on yellow fever vaccine responses in identical twins.

This chain uses TRBV29-1 with TRBJ1-1; D uncertain. Sequencing was carried out using CD4+ T cells sorted from blood. This TCR derives from a woman under 30 in good health. The CDR3 DNA follows: TGCAGCGTTAAGGTTTCCATGAACACTGAAGCTTTCTTT. Residues: CSVKVSMNTEAFF.